This T cell receptor beta chain was sequenced in a study of blood T cell repertoires in COVID-19. Study-wide background: Sites in the United States, Italy and Spain provided acute and convalescent COVID-19 samples. PBMCs, B-cell-depleted T cells, or T cells provided the cDNA or gDNA that made up the material.

The V and J ends lost 9 bases and 4 bases, in that order; junction bases with no gene match: 13. The CDR3 is made up of 15 amino acids. Germline V CDR1 and CDR2: LNHNV, YYDKDF (reference sequence). Source study methods: Researchers report that nucleated cell counts were estimated from reference gene primer amplification. Sequencing was performed with immunoSEQ multiplex PCR; in TCRdb, only in-frame clones are kept and a portion is missing. V and J calls and clone size come straight from that table; D and trimming were deduced from the DNA. The sample includes 210,000 or so clones, 78% of them seen just once.

The origin of this receptor is a woman of 80 years or more with active or convalescent COVID-19. The sample taken for sequencing was peripheral blood. The chain uses TRBV15 and TRBJ1-2; TRBD1 aligns across 8 bases. CDR3 bases: TGTGCCACGCGATACGGCAGGGGGCGATCCTATGGCTACACCTTC. Translating gives CATRYGRGRSYGYTF.